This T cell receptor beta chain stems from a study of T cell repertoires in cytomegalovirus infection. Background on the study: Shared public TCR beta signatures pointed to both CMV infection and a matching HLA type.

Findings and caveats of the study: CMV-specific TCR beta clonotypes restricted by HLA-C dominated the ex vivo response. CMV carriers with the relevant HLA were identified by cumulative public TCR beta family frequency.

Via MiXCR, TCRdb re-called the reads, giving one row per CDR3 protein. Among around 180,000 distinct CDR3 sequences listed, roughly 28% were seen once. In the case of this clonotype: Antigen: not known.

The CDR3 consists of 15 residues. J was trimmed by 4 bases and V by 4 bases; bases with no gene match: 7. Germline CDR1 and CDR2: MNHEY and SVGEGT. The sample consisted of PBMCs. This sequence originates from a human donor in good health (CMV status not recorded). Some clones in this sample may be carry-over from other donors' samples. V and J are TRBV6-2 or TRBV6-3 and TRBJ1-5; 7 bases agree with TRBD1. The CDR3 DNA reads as TGTGCCAGCAGTTTTGAGGGGACAGCAAATCAGCCCCAGCATTTT. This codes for CASSFEGTANQPQHF.